This T cell receptor beta chain emerged from a study of T cells in Graves' hyperthyroidism and ophthalmopathy. CDR3 size: 14 residues. Germline trimming cut 4 bases from V and 4 bases from J; bases unmatched to any gene: 7. Germline loops: CDR1 SGDLS, CDR2 YYNGEE. Study results and caveats: Stable hyperthyroidism and ophthalmopathy were separated using 13 V-J signatures.

Criteria for exclusion of patients were uncontrolled infection, other autoimmune disease, pregnancy or lactation. Clinicians diagnosed patients from clinical symptoms, serum thyroxine and TRAb, thyroid ultrasound and orbital computed tomography. Each 10 ml fresh peripheral blood draw supplied the PBMCs. This clonotype was seen many times. Antigen: not known. There were TCR beta CDR3 regions amplified from RNA transcripts. The primer set for the first-round RT-PCR of the TCR CDR3 was HTBI. Each CDR3 protein is one row after TCRdb ran MiXCR on the multiplex PCR reads. Of about 610,000 distinct CDR3 sequences listed, roughly 14% are singletons.

This chain uses TRBV9 with TRBJ2-5, with 7 bases lining up with TRBD2. Sequencing input: blood. This receptor was identified in a woman aged 40 to 55 with Graves' ophthalmopathy. CDR3 nucleotides: TGTGCCAGCAGCCTGGGGGGGGACCCAGAGACCCAGTACTTC. Its translation: CASSLGGDPETQYF.